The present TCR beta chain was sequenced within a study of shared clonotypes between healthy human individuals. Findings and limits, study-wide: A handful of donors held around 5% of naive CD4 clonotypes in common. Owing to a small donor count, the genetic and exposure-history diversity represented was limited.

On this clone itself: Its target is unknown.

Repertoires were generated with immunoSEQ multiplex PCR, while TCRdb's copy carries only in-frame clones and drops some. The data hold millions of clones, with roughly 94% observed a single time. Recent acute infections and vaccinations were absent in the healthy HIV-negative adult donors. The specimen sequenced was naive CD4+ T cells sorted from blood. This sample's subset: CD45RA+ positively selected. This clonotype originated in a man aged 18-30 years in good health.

The DNA of the CDR3 is TGCGCCAGCAGCTCCCCTGGGGGCAACCTGAACACTGAAGCTTTCTTT. Its protein product is CASSSPGGNLNTEAFF. The chain has TRBV5-1 and TRBJ1-1; tentative D call: TRBD1 (6 bases). Trimming stripped 3 bases from V and 0 bases from J, with 15 bases between. The CDR3 extends over 16 amino acids. CDR1 and CDR2 (germline): SGHRS, YFSETQ.